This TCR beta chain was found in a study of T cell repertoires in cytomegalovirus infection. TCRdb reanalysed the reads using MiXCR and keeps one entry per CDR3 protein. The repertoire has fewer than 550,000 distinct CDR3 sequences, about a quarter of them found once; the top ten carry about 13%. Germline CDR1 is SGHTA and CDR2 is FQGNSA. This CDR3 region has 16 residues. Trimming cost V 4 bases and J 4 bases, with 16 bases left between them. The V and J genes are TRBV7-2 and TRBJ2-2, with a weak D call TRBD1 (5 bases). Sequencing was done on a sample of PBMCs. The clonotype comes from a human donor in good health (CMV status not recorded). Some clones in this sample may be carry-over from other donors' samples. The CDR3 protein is CASSSTGSSITGELFF. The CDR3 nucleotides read TGTGCCAGCAGCTCTACAGGATCCTCGATCACCGGGGAGCTGTTTTTT. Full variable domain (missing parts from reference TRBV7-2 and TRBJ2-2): GAGVSQSPSNKVTEKGKDVELRCDPISGHTALYWYRQSLGQGLEFLIYFQGNSAPDKSGLPSDRFSAERTGGSVSTLTIQRTQQEDSAVYLCASSSTGSSITGELFFGEGSRLTVL.